The clone carrying this T cell receptor beta chain was seen more than once but under ten times. The target antigen is unknown. Quantitative 5'-RACE with molecular barcodes produced the TCR beta libraries. TCRdb ran MiXCR on the 5' RACE reads and lists one entry per CDR3 protein. The sample consists of 150,000 to 200,000 distinct CDR3 sequences, around 20% of them appearing once. This sample was taken from a study of CD8 T cells in ankylosing spondylitis. Study-level results: Ankylosing spondylitis blood seemed to carry a telltale TCR beta motif made of under ten highly homologous variants. Earlier work had already found some motif variants in reactive arthritis synovial fluid and blood.

The length of the CDR3 is 17 residues. Looked up from germline, CDR1 is LGHNT and CDR2 is FRNRAP. Unmatched junction bases numbered 12, after V lost 4 bases and J lost 8 bases. Sequences were obtained from blood, either unsorted or a sorted T cell fraction (not recorded which). This clonotype originated in a male donor with ankylosing spondylitis or in good health (not recorded which). The rearrangement uses TRBV12-5 and TRBJ2-1; 12 bases are a match to TRBD2. The chain's CDR3 is CASGSDEGLAGIYEQFF. The CDR3 DNA reads TGTGCTAGTGGTTCAGATGAAGGACTAGCGGGAATCTATGAGCAGTTCTTC.